This TCR beta chain was recorded in a study of blood T cell repertoires in COVID-19. About the study: The samples span acute and convalescent COVID-19 from the United States, Italy and Spain.

J lost 7 bases, V lost 4 bases, and 11 bases had no gene match. Germline assignment: CDR1 SEHNR and CDR2 FQNEAQ (reference sequence). The length of the CDR3 is 16 residues. Original analysis: Amplification from reference gene primers served as the basis for estimated nucleated cell counts. Assay: immunoSEQ multiplex PCR; the TCRdb copy retains only in-frame clones and omits some. The D gene and trimming were derived from the DNA, and the V and J assignments and clone size from that table. The sample lists about 100,000 clones, about 88% occurring once. V and J are TRBV7-9 and TRBJ2-1, with TRBD1 matching over 9 bases. The TCR sequence derives from a man aged 25 to 45 in a cohort sampled during active COVID-19. Sequenced: peripheral blood. The CDR3 reads CASSSRGTGFLNEQFF. The CDR3 DNA follows: TGTGCCAGCAGCTCTCGCGGGACAGGGTTCTTGAATGAGCAGTTCTTC.